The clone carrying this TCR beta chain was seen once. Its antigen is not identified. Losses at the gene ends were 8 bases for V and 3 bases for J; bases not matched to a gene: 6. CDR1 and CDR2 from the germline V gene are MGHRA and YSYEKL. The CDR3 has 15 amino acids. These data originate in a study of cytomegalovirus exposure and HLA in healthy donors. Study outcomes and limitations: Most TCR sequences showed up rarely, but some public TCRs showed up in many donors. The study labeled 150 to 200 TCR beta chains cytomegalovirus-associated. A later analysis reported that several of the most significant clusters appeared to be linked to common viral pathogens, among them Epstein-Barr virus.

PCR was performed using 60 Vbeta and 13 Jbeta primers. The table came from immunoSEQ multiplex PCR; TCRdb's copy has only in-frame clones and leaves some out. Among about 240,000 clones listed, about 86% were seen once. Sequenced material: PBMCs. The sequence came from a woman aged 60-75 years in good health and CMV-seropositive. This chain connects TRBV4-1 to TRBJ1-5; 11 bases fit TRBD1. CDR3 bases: TGCGCCAGCTCCTGGGGACAGGGGGACAATCAGCCCCAGCATTTT. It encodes CASSWGQGDNQPQHF.